What follows describes a single T cell receptor beta chain. The V gene's germline CDR1 is MNHEY and CDR2 SMNVEV (reference sequence). Germline trimming cut 3 bases from V and 6 bases from J; bases unmatched to any gene: 5. The CDR3 runs 14 residues. The entry originates in a study of blood T cell repertoires in COVID-19. Profiling relied on immunoSEQ multiplex PCR, and the TCRdb table lists in-frame clones only, not all of them. The table records under 200,000 clones, approximately 88% of them present only once. The study assigned cohorts using participant-reported clinical history. The TCR was taken from a young woman who had recovered from COVID-19. The rearrangement uses TRBV27 and TRBJ2-5, with 9 bases that match TRBD1. Sequenced material: PBMCs or T cells enriched from blood (not recorded which). CDR3 bases: TGTGCCAGCAGTTTCCCGGGACAGGGAAAGACCCAGTACTTC. It yields the protein CASSFPGQGKTQYF.